Listed below are T cell receptor beta chains from one sample, sequenced in a study of T cell repertoires in cytomegalovirus infection. What these receptors recognize is not known. Each CDR3 protein gets one entry after TCRdb re-called the reads with MiXCR. The sample has under 500,000 distinct CDR3 sequences, about 42% seen once. The sequences come from cultured PBMCs, collected from culture after CMV antigen stimulation. The receptors derive from a human donor in good health (CMV status not recorded). Some clones in this sample may be carry-over from other donors' samples. The CDR3 runs from the conserved cysteine through the conserved F or W. A D gene is named only where the DNA matches it firmly. Only part of the rows carry a size: once, few, many, or a class if the clone is expanded.

TRBD2 | TRBJ2-7 | TRBV4-1 | . | CASSQDGAGGTYEQYF | TGCGCCAGCAGCCAAGATGGAGCGGGAGGAACCTACGAGCAGTACTTC
TRBD2 | TRBJ2-1 | TRBV6-2/TRBV6-3 | . | CASSRGLAGSWEQFF | TGTGCCAGCAGCCGAGGACTAGCGGGATCTTGGGAGCAGTTCTTC
TRBD1 | TRBJ2-7 | TRBV19 | . | CASGQGDGYEQYF | TGTGCCAGTGGACAGGGGGACGGCTACGAGCAGTACTTC
TRBD1 | TRBJ1-5 | TRBV27 | . | CASSSGQQGNQPQHF | TGTGCCAGCAGTTCGGGACAGCAAGGGAATCAGCCCCAGCATTTT
. | TRBJ2-1 | TRBV4-3 | few | CASSQDRVGVNYNEQFF | TGCGCCAGCAGCCAAGATCGAGTGGGAGTTAACTACAATGAGCAGTTCTTC
. | TRBJ1-6 | TRBV7-2 | many | CASSLLGANSPLHF | TGTGCCAGCAGCTTATTAGGGGCCAATTCACCCCTCCACTTT
. | TRBJ2-1 | TRBV7-2 | few | CASSRPTGRQFF | TGTGCCAGCAGCCGCCCGACTGGACGGCAGTTCTTC
. | TRBJ1-5 | TRBV6-8 | . | CATSRGSNQPQHF | TGTGCCACCTCGAGGGGAAGCAATCAGCCCCAGCATTTT
. | TRBJ2-2 | TRBV7-2 | many | CASSYTGELFF | TGTGCCAGCAGCTACACCGGGGAGCTGTTTTTT
TRBD1 | TRBJ1-2 | TRBV7-9 | . | CASSFLPGQGARGYTF | TGTGCCAGCAGCTTCCTTCCGGGACAGGGGGCTCGGGGCTACACCTTC
. | TRBJ2-7 | TRBV7-9 | . | CASSPIVRAGEQYF | TGTGCCAGCAGCCCTATTGTCAGGGCAGGCGAGCAGTACTTC
. | TRBJ1-1 | TRBV4-2 | few | CASSPRDFRSDTEAFF | TGTGCCAGCAGCCCAAGGGACTTCAGGTCGGACACTGAAGCTTTCTTT
. | TRBJ1-1 | TRBV12-3/TRBV12-4 | . | CASSLVGGIENTEAFF | TGTGCCAGCAGTTTAGTGGGGGGGATTGAGAACACTGAAGCTTTCTTT
TRBD1 | TRBJ1-1 | TRBV7-8 | . | CASSLAWTGRNTEAFF | TGTGCCAGCAGCTTAGCCTGGACAGGGAGGAACACTGAAGCTTTCTTT
. | TRBJ1-2 | TRBV7-2 | few | CASSLVGQLPNGYTF | TGTGCCAGCAGCTTAGTTGGACAGCTTCCGAATGGCTACACCTTC
. | TRBJ2-1 | TRBV7-2 | . | CASLRMGSNEQFF | TGTGCCAGCTTGCGCATGGGCAGTAATGAGCAGTTCTTC
TRBD2 | TRBJ2-3 | TRBV7-2 | few | CASSVRLAAARPHRDTQYF | TGTGCCAGCAGCGTCCGACTAGCGGCAGCTCGGCCTCACAGGGATACGCAGTATTTT
. | TRBJ1-1 | TRBV6-1 | . | CASDPLNTEAFF | TGTGCCAGCGATCCGTTGAACACTGAAGCTTTCTTT
. | TRBJ2-3 | TRBV7-2 | few | CASSPGWTDTQYF | TGTGCCAGCAGCCCCGGTTGGACAGATACGCAGTATTTT
TRBD1 | TRBJ1-6 | TRBV20-1 | few | CSARGGVGQGKDNSPLHF | TGCAGTGCTAGGGGAGGCGTCGGACAGGGGAAGGACAATTCACCCCTCCACTTT
. | TRBJ1-1 | TRBV19 | few | CASSQQNVNTEAFF | TGTGCCAGTAGCCAGCAGAACGTGAACACTGAAGCTTTCTTT
TRBD1 | TRBJ1-2 | TRBV7-2 | few | CASSLAGTGGYFYGYTF | TGTGCCAGCAGCTTAGCGGGGACAGGGGGTTATTTCTATGGCTACACCTTC
TRBD1 | TRBJ1-2 | TRBV4-1 | once | CASSQGTGANYGYTF | TGCGCCAGCAGCCAAGGGACAGGGGCGAACTATGGCTACACCTTC
. | TRBJ2-1 | TRBV5-6 | . | CASTRLGDEVEQFF | TGTGCCAGCACCCGATTAGGGGATGAGGTTGAGCAGTTCTTC
. | TRBJ2-7 | TRBV27 | . | CASSLHQGYEQYF | TGTGCCAGCAGTCTACATCAGGGGTACGAGCAGTACTTC
. | TRBJ2-7 | TRBV6-1 | few | CASRYREGYEQYF | TGTGCCAGCAGATACAGGGAGGGTTACGAGCAGTACTTC
TRBD1 | TRBJ2-7 | TRBV6-2/TRBV6-3 | once | CASSYSQPRGQAQYF | TGTGCCAGCAGTTACTCCCAGCCCCGGGGACAGGCTCAGTACTTC
. | TRBJ2-3 | TRBV7-2 | few | CASSLKGHTDTQYF | TGTGCCAGCAGCTTAAAGGGGCACACAGATACGCAGTATTTT
TRBD2 | TRBJ2-1 | TRBV11-2 | few | CASVARTSGSSYNEQFF | TGTGCCAGCGTAGCGCGGACTAGCGGGAGCTCCTACAATGAGCAGTTCTTC
. | TRBJ2-7 | TRBV7-8 | . | CASSRGGVFYEQYF | TGTGCCAGCAGCCGGGGTGGGGTTTTCTACGAGCAGTACTTC
. | TRBJ1-1 | TRBV5-8 | . | CASSLWRPEAFF | TGTGCCAGCAGCTTGTGGAGACCTGAAGCTTTCTTT
TRBD1 | TRBJ2-1 | TRBV2 | . | CASTSVDWTGDGEQFF | TGTGCCAGCACCTCGGTGGATTGGACAGGGGACGGTGAGCAGTTCTTC
. | TRBJ1-2 | TRBV10-3 | few | CAISEVPEKEGYGYTF | TGTGCCATCAGTGAGGTTCCGGAAAAGGAAGGGTATGGCTACACCTTC
. | TRBJ2-7 | TRBV6-8 | . | CASSYGRKSSYEQYF | TGTGCCAGCAGTTACGGACGGAAAAGCTCCTACGAGCAGTACTTC
. | TRBJ2-2 | TRBV7-6 | few | CASSPRDFLGELFF | TGTGCCAGCAGCCCGCGGGACTTCCTCGGGGAGCTGTTTTTT
TRBD2 | TRBJ2-1 | TRBV4-1 | few | CASSQEVAGGREQFF | TGCGCCAGCAGCCAAGAAGTAGCGGGGGGCCGGGAGCAGTTCTTC
TRBD1 | TRBJ1-1 | TRBV12-3/TRBV12-4 | . | CASRSYRDSDPFAAFF | TGTGCCAGCAGATCATACCGGGACAGTGACCCTTTCGCCGCTTTCTTT
. | TRBJ2-7 | TRBV10-3 | . | CATQLEISRNEQYF | TGTGCCACCCAACTTGAGATTAGCAGGAACGAGCAGTACTTC
TRBD1 | TRBJ2-5 | TRBV11-3 | . | CASSLGQNLQETQYF | TGTGCCAGCAGCTTGGGACAGAACTTACAAGAGACCCAGTACTTC
. | TRBJ2-7 | TRBV4-1 | once | CASSHSQGSSYEQYF | TGCGCCAGCAGCCACTCACAGGGAAGCTCCTACGAGCAGTACTTC
. | TRBJ2-1 | TRBV12-3/TRBV12-4 | . | CASSEGTEQFF | TGTGCCAGCAGTGAAGGTACTGAGCAGTTCTTC
. | TRBJ1-4 | TRBV5-1 | . | CASAVAGRNEKLFF | TGCGCCAGCGCCGTCGCAGGACGTAATGAAAAACTGTTTTTT
. | TRBJ2-5 | TRBV7-9 | . | CASSLVDQETQYF | TGTGCCAGCAGCCTAGTGGACCAAGAGACCCAGTACTTC
TRBD1 | TRBJ1-1 | TRBV6-1 | few | CASRRSGGAPEAFF | TGTGCCAGCAGGAGATCAGGGGGCGCCCCTGAAGCTTTCTTT
. | TRBJ2-6 | TRBV12-3/TRBV12-4 | . | CASASGGVALGANVLTF | TGTGCCAGCGCGTCGGGGGGCGTAGCGCTGGGGGCCAACGTCCTGACTTTC
. | TRBJ1-2 | TRBV19 | . | CASSIGEGTFYGYTF | TGTGCCAGTAGTATAGGCGAGGGAACCTTCTATGGCTACACCTTC
TRBD2 | TRBJ2-3 | TRBV7-2 | many | CASSLGTSSGTDTQYF | TGTGCCAGCAGCTTAGGGACTAGCTCCGGCACAGATACGCAGTATTTT
. | TRBJ1-1 | TRBV6-5 | few | CASSYSIQGGTEAFF | TGTGCCAGCAGTTACTCGATTCAGGGAGGGACTGAAGCTTTCTTT
. | TRBJ2-2 | TRBV11-2 | . | CASSPRGRDGLGELFF | TGTGCCAGCAGCCCCAGGGGCAGGGATGGCCTCGGGGAGCTGTTTTTT
TRBD2 | TRBJ2-1 | TRBV20-1 | few | CSAIAGRRFF | TGCAGTGCTATAGCGGGGCGCCGGTTCTTC
TRBD2 | TRBJ2-3 | TRBV18 | . | CASAGTSGGAGDTQYF | TGTGCCAGCGCAGGGACTAGCGGGGGGGCCGGAGATACGCAGTATTTT
. | TRBJ1-1 | TRBV7-6 | few | CASSRVGLIGTFF | TGTGCCAGCAGCCGGGTCGGACTCATCGGAACTTTCTTT
. | TRBJ2-3 | TRBV12-3/TRBV12-4 | few | CASASVDTQYF | TGTGCCAGCGCGAGTGTGGATACGCAGTATTTT